One sample yielded the 23 T cell receptor beta chains listed below, sequenced in a study of beta chain features in type 1 diabetes. Reverse transcribing all isolated RNA meant expressed TCRB transcripts were sequenced. Repertoires were generated with immunoSEQ multiplex PCR, while TCRdb's copy carries only in-frame clones and drops some. The sample lists about 650,000 clones, around 12% occurring once. Antigens for these TCRs are unknown. Study conclusions and caveats: Shortening that was moderate but significant affected the TCRB CDR3s of Type 1 diabetes patients in all four CD4+ subsets.

Sample: naive CD4+ T cells from blood. These receptors all stem from a man younger than 45 with type 1 diabetes.

This clone was counted only a few times. The J gene is TRBJ2-5, the V gene TRBV21-1; the tabulated D call, TRBD1, remains unverified against the DNA. TRBV21-1 corresponds to a pseudogene. The CDR3 totals 14 residues. This CDR3 is CASSATTVQETQYF. Written as DNA, the CDR3 is TGTGCCAGCAGCGCTACGACAGTGCAAGAGACCCAGTACTTC.

A few counts support this clone. This chain links TRBV7-9 with TRBJ2-5; D is unclear. CDR3 length: 13 residues. V was pared by 7 bases and J by 5 bases, with 14 bases between. Per the germline V gene, CDR1 is SEHNR and CDR2 is FQNEAQ (reference sequence). The CDR3 DNA is TGTGCCAGCAAGTCCTTCTTAGGGGAGACCCAGTACTTC. It translates to CASKSFLGETQYF. Using reference TRBV7-9 and TRBJ2-5 for the parts outside the CDR3, the full variable domain is DTGVSQNPRHKITKRGQNVTFRCDPISEHNRLYWYRQTLGQGPEFLTYFQNEAQLEKSRLLSDRFSAERPKGSFSTLEIQRTEQGDSAMYLCASKSFLGETQYFGPGTRLLVL.

This clone has just a few counts. Other nucleotide sequences in the sample specify the same CDR3. This rearrangement joins TRBV7-2 to TRBJ2-5; D perhaps matches TRBD1 (6 bases). V was pared by 5 bases and J by 2 bases, with 12 bases between. Germline V gene lookup returns CDR1 SGHTA and CDR2 FQGNSA. The CDR3 is made up of 14 amino acids. CDR3: CASSLGQIQETQYF. The CDR3 nucleotides read TGTGCCAGCAGCCTTGGACAGATACAAGAGACCCAGTACTTC.

The rearrangement links TRBV14 to TRBJ2-7; a weak D match, TRBD2 (6 bases). CDR1 SGHDN and CDR2 FVKESK come from the germline V gene. The CDR3 contains 15 residues. Trimming removed 4 bases at V and 0 bases at J, with 13 bases between. The CDR3 here is CASSPIPGLSYEQYF. CDR3 bases: TGTGCCAGCAGCCCAATACCGGGACTCTCCTACGAGCAGTACTTC.

This clone was recorded a few times. J is TRBJ2-5 and V is TRBV5-1; unclear D gene. Germline CDR1 reads SGHRS; CDR2 reads YFSETQ. The CDR3 has 13 residues. Trimming cost V 6 bases and J 3 bases, with 12 bases left between them. This CDR3 is CASKWVSEETQYF. The CDR3 coding sequence is TGCGCCAGCAAGTGGGTGTCCGAAGAGACCCAGTACTTC.

The rearrangement uses TRBV11-1 and TRBJ2-7, with no clear D. Trimming cost V 3 bases and J 6 bases, with 12 bases left between them. The CDR3 spans 13 residues. Germline CDR1 and CDR2: SGHAT and FQDESV (reference sequence). DNA for the CDR3: TGTGCCAGCAGCTTTCGACTGGCTGGCGAGCAGTACTTC. Translating it yields CASSFRLAGEQYF.

The CDR3 bases are TGTGCCAGCTCACCGACTAGCGGGATAGAAGAGACCCAGTACTTC. Translated, it gives CASSPTSGIEETQYF. This rearrangement joins TRBV18 to TRBJ2-5; 11 bases agree with TRBD2. With V trimmed by 3 bases and J by 3 bases, 3 bases remained unmatched. The V gene's germline CDR1 is KGHSH and CDR2 LQKENI. This CDR3 contains 15 residues. The variable domain in full, completed from reference TRBV18 and TRBJ2-5, reads NAGVMQNPRHLVRRRGQEARLRCSPMKGHSHVYWYRQLPEEGLKFMVYLQKENIIDESGMPKERFSAEFPKEGPSILRIQQVVRGDSAAYFCASSPTSGIEETQYFGPGTRLLVL.

CDR3 bases: TGTGCCAGCAGTCCTGGGACAGCTCTAAATTCACCCCTCCACTTT. Its protein is CASSPGTALNSPLHF. The chain recombines TRBV28 with TRBJ1-6, with TRBD1 identical over 7 bases. CDR1 and CDR2 (germline): MDHEN, SYDVKM. With V trimmed by 5 bases and J by 7 bases, 8 bases remained unmatched. The CDR3 loop spans 15 amino acids.

The V gene is TRBV5-1, the J gene TRBJ2-5, with D perhaps TRBD2 (6 bases). Germline CDR1 is SGHRS and CDR2 is YFSETQ. The CDR3 has 15 residues. V gave up 0 bases and J gave up 1 base, with 10 bases separating them. The CDR3 reads CASSLGLVGQETQYF. DNA of the CDR3: TGCGCCAGCAGCTTGGGACTAGTCGGCCAAGAGACCCAGTACTTC. The full variable domain, rest sourced from reference TRBV5-1 and TRBJ2-5, is KAGVTQTPRYLIKTRGQQVTLSCSPISGHRSVSWYQQTPGQGLQFLFEYFSETQRNKGNFPGRFSGRQFSNSRSEMNVSTLELGDSALYLCASSLGLVGQETQYFGPGTRLLVL.

The chain combines TRBV7-8 with TRBJ2-4; 11 nucleotides align to TRBD2. Germline trimming cut 0 bases from V and 0 bases from J; bases unmatched to any gene: 7. This CDR3 region has 19 residues. Germline V lookup: CDR1 SGHVS, CDR2 FQNEAQ. The CDR3 DNA is TGTGCCAGCAGCTTAGCCCCCCTAGCGGGGGGAATAGCCAAAAACATTCAGTACTTC. It is translated as CASSLAPLAGGIAKNIQYF.

This clone was observed a handful of times. The V call is TRBV28, the J call TRBJ2-3; 11 bases align to TRBD2. From germline, CDR1 is MDHEN and CDR2 SYDVKM. V was pared by 0 bases and J by 3 bases, with 8 bases of the junction left unmatched. This CDR3 has 18 residues. The CDR3 region is CASSLWLAGGGGTDTQYF. The CDR3 bases are TGTGCCAGCAGTTTATGGCTAGCGGGGGGCGGTGGAACAGATACGCAGTATTTT.

The chain joins TRBV6-1 to TRBJ1-4, with a possible D match to TRBD1 (5 bases). The CDR3 covers 13 residues. Germline V gives CDR1 MNHNS, CDR2 SASEGT. Between the trimmed V and J ends, which lost 6 bases and 0 bases, there was a span of 5 bases. CDR3 in DNA: TGTGCCAGCAGGACAGCAACTAATGAAAAACTGTTTTTT. Its protein is CASRTATNEKLFF.

This clone was counted between two and nine times. This chain uses TRBV7-9 with TRBJ2-5, with TRBD1 matching over 7 bases. The CDR3 runs 16 residues. V lost 3 bases and J lost 1; bases outside the gene matches: 8. Germline CDR1 is SEHNR and CDR2 is FQNEAQ (reference sequence). The CDR3 here is CASSLTGTATQETQYF. For the CDR3, the DNA is TGTGCCAGCAGCTTGACCGGGACAGCTACCCAAGAGACCCAGTACTTC.

V usage is TRBV7-9 and J usage is TRBJ2-7; weak D call: TRBD2 (6 bases). Trimming cost V 5 bases and J 7 bases, with 9 bases left between them. In germline, CDR1 is SEHNR, CDR2 FQNEAQ (reference sequence). There are 11 residues in the CDR3. CDR3 amino acids: CASSGSGEQYF. Written as DNA, the CDR3 is TGTGCCAGCAGCGGAAGCGGGGAGCAGTACTTC.

V and J are TRBV4-3 and TRBJ2-7; D unclear. Trimming removed 1 base from V and 0 bases from J, with 10 bases in between. Germline V gene lookup returns CDR1 LGHNA and CDR2 YSLEER. The CDR3 totals 15 residues. The CDR3 reads CASSQAQTHSYEQYF. The CDR3 DNA follows: TGCGCCAGCAGCCAAGCCCAAACCCACTCCTACGAGCAGTACTTC.

The chain couples TRBV10-3 to TRBJ1-2; 10 bases fit TRBD1. Germline lookup yields CDR1 ENHRY and CDR2 SYGVKD. The trim removed 3 bases at V and 7 bases at J, leaving 2 bases unmatched. The CDR3 has 13 residues. For the CDR3, the DNA is TGTGCCATCAGTGAAGGACAGGGGGGTGGCTACACCTTC. Amino acid sequence: CAISEGQGGGYTF.

The gene calls are TRBV19 and TRBJ2-3, with 7 bases matching TRBD2. J was trimmed by 5 bases and V by 3 bases; bases with no gene match: 2. CDR1 is LNHDA, CDR2 SQIVND, per germline (reference sequence). The CDR3 is 13 amino acids. This CDR3 reads CASSIPSGDTQYF. DNA for the CDR3: TGTGCCAGTAGTATTCCTAGCGGAGATACGCAGTATTTT.

This clone came up a few times. The chain links TRBV5-1 to TRBJ2-1; D may be TRBD1 (5 bases). CDR1 SGHRS and CDR2 YFSETQ come from the germline V gene. The V gene lost 6 bases and the J gene lost 3 bases, with 16 bases spanning the gap. CDR3 length: 15 amino acids. The CDR3 nucleotides are TGCGCCAGCACCGATCCCCAGGGCGTCTACAATGAGCAGTTCTTC. It codes for CASTDPQGVYNEQFF.

This clone was counted between two and nine times. This sequence joins TRBV14 and TRBJ1-2, with D possibly TRBD1 on 5 matching bases. The CDR3 sequence is 14 residues long. Germline V lookup: CDR1 SGHDN, CDR2 FVKESK. V was pared by 2 bases and J by 4 bases, with 11 bases between. For the CDR3, the DNA is TGTGCCAGCAGCCAACAGGGAGGGCCCTATGGCTACACCTTC. Residues: CASSQQGGPYGYTF.

This clone was counted only a few times. This chain joins TRBV23-1 and TRBJ2-7, with D tentatively TRBD2 (6 bases). Being an ORF, TRBV23-1 has a function that is uncertain. Trimming stripped 3 bases from V and 3 bases from J, with 18 bases between. This CDR3 has 16 residues. CDR3 nucleotides: TGCGCCAGCAGTCACCTTTCACCGGGACTTAACTACGAGCAGTACTTC. Translating gives CASSHLSPGLNYEQYF.

The V gene is TRBV27, the J gene TRBJ1-6; D call uncertain. The CDR3 runs 15 residues. CDR1 and CDR2 from the germline V gene are MNHEY and SMNVEV (reference sequence). V lost 7 bases, J lost 8 bases, and 18 bases lay in between. DNA for the CDR3: TGTGCCAGCACCTCCGAGAGGCCTCTCTATTCACCCCTCCACTTT. It encodes CASTSERPLYSPLHF.

This clone occurred many times. The genes are TRBV7-9 and TRBJ1-5, with 8 positions matching TRBD1. V lost 6 bases to trimming and J lost 3 bases; unmatched junction nucleotides: 7. The CDR3 is 15 amino acids. Germline V gene data show CDR1 as SEHNR and CDR2 as FQNEAQ (reference sequence). The CDR3 nucleotides are TGTGCCAGCAGTAATCAGGACAGGGACAATCAGCCCCAGCATTTT. It specifies CASSNQDRDNQPQHF. The full variable domain, in which reference TRBV7-9 and TRBJ1-5 provide the parts outside the CDR3, is DTGVSQNPRHKITKRGQNVTFRCDPISEHNRLYWYRQTLGQGPEFLTYFQNEAQLEKSRLLSDRFSAERPKGSFSTLEIQRTEQGDSAMYLCASSNQDRDNQPQHFGDGTRLSIL.

This clone was detected a few times. The V gene is TRBV5-1, the J gene TRBJ1-1; D possibly corresponds to TRBD1 (6 bases). V shed 1 base and J shed 7 bases, with 20 bases lying between them. CDR1 and CDR2 (germline): SGHRS, YFSETQ. The CDR3 is made up of 16 amino acids. This CDR3 reads CASSLFGGTPGGEAFF. The DNA for the CDR3 is TGCGCCAGCAGCTTGTTTGGCGGGACACCCGGGGGTGAAGCTTTCTTT.